The rows below give T cell receptor beta chains drawn from one sample of a study of human T cells and chemical hapten exposure. One entry per CDR3 protein results from TCRdb running MiXCR on the RACE reads. The sample carries 34,000 or so distinct CDR3 sequences, under 13% recorded once. The sequencing here drew on whole blood, taken in connection with sensitization to the hapten diphenylcyclopropenone (DPC). Every receptor here comes from a man aged 50-60 years with alopecia areata. Some clones in this sample may be carry-over from other donors' samples. The CDR3 runs from the conserved cysteine through the conserved F or W. A D gene is named only where the DNA matches it firmly. Clone size is not always given. Where it is, it says once, few, many or a class for expanded clones.

>many|TRBJ1-2|.|TRBV4-1
CASSPPARGSNYGYTF
TGCGCCAGCAGCCCACCTGCCAGGGGCTCTAACTATGGCTACACCTTC
>.|TRBJ2-2|TRBD1|TRBV6-5
CASSTGTGGFNTGELFF
TGTGCCAGCAGTACCGGGACAGGGGGCTTTAACACCGGGGAGCTGTTTTTT
>many|TRBJ2-2|.|TRBV11-1
CASGRGRTRELFF
TGTGCCAGCGGACGAGGTAGAACCCGGGAGCTGTTTTTT
>many|TRBJ2-1|.|TRBV7-8
CASSLVQSENEQFF
TGTGCCAGCAGCTTAGTTCAGTCTGAGAATGAGCAGTTCTTC
>.|TRBJ2-5|TRBD1|TRBV6-6
CASSEQGTPQETQYF
TGTGCCAGCAGTGAACAGGGGACCCCACAAGAGACCCAGTACTTC
>many|TRBJ2-7|.|TRBV7-2
CASSLSPRFPYEQYF
TGTGCCAGCAGCTTATCCCCCCGTTTCCCCTACGAGCAGTACTTC
>many|TRBJ1-5|.|TRBV7-9
CASSLGLNQPQHF
TGTGCCAGCAGCTTGGGCCTCAATCAGCCCCAGCATTTT
>many|TRBJ2-5|.|TRBV24-1
CATSEEWGETQYF
TGTGCCACCAGTGAAGAGTGGGGGGAGACCCAGTACTTC
>.|TRBJ1-2|TRBD1|TRBV5-1
CASSADGQGNYGYTF
TGCGCCAGCAGCGCCGATGGACAGGGTAACTATGGCTACACCTTC
>many|TRBJ2-7|.|TRBV5-1
CASSLIGYEQYF
TGCGCCAGCAGCTTGATTGGTTACGAGCAGTACTTC
>.|TRBJ2-5|TRBD2|TRBV20-1
CSARGRLAGVFQETQYF
TGCAGTGCTAGAGGCCGTTTAGCGGGTGTCTTCCAAGAGACCCAGTACTTC
>.|TRBJ2-7|.|TRBV29-1
CSVAGIVSYEQYF
TGCAGCGTTGCAGGAATCGTCTCCTACGAGCAGTACTTC
>few|TRBJ2-3|TRBD2|TRBV7-2
CASRLAGTDTQYF
TGTGCCAGCCGCCTAGCGGGCACAGATACGCAGTATTTT
>.|TRBJ2-7|.|TRBV6-5
CASSYGQTTYEQYF
TGTGCCAGCAGTTACGGGCAGACCACCTACGAGCAGTACTTC
>few|TRBJ2-7|.|TRBV6-2/TRBV6-3
CASSPDSQEEQYF
TGTGCCAGCAGCCCGGACAGCCAGGAGGAGCAGTACTTC
>many|TRBJ2-1|TRBD2|TRBV6-5
CASSPLSGRAESEQFF
TGTGCCAGCAGTCCACTAAGCGGGAGGGCCGAAAGTGAGCAGTTCTTC
>many|TRBJ1-5|TRBD1|TRBV27
CASRGTGEPQHF
TGTGCCAGCAGGGGGACAGGGGAGCCCCAGCATTTT
>few|TRBJ1-3|.|TRBV12-3/TRBV12-4
CASSSQGNRYGNTIYF
TGTGCCAGCAGTTCGCAGGGAAACCGGTATGGAAACACCATATATTTT
>few|TRBJ1-1|.|TRBV15
CATSRDRGPLAEAFF
TGTGCCACCAGCAGAGATCGGGGTCCCCTCGCTGAAGCTTTCTTT
>medium-sized|TRBJ2-7|TRBD1|TRBV4-1
CASSQDSPLRPDRRVREQYF
TGCGCCAGCAGCCAAGATTCGCCCTTAAGACCGGACAGGCGGGTGCGGGAGCAGTACTTC
>many|TRBJ1-2|.|TRBV11-2
CASSLGQGLGYGYTF
TGTGCCAGCAGCTTAGGGCAGGGTCTCGGCTATGGCTACACCTTC
>many|TRBJ1-5|.|TRBV2
CASSDNIGGNQPQHF
TGTGCCAGCAGTGATAACATAGGAGGCAATCAGCCCCAGCATTTT
>.|TRBJ1-2|.|TRBV29-1
CSVVSEYGYTF
TGCAGCGTTGTGTCTGAGTATGGCTACACCTTC
>many|TRBJ2-7|.|TRBV2
CASSVTSRLLQYF
TGTGCCAGCAGTGTAACTAGCAGGTTGCTTCAGTACTTC
>many|TRBJ1-1|.|TRBV28
CASSPTGGLNTEAFF
TGTGCCAGCAGTCCTACCGGGGGCCTGAACACTGAAGCTTTCTTT
>few|TRBJ2-5|.|TRBV29-1
CSAQKQETQYF
TGCAGCGCCCAGAAGCAAGAGACCCAGTACTTC
>many|TRBJ1-3|.|TRBV18
CASSPRGGASGNTIYF
TGTGCCAGCTCACCTCGTGGCGGGGCAAGCGGAAACACCATATATTTT
>few|TRBJ1-2|TRBD1|TRBV2
CASRGTDYGYTF
TGTGCCAGCAGAGGGACAGACTATGGCTACACCTTC
>few|TRBJ2-1|.|TRBV11-3
CASSQNNEQFF
TGTGCCAGCAGCCAGAACAATGAGCAGTTCTTC
>few|TRBJ2-1|TRBD2|TRBV7-8
CASRGTSGSRSYNEQFF
TGTGCCAGCAGGGGGACTAGCGGGAGCCGCTCCTACAATGAGCAGTTCTTC
>many|TRBJ1-5|.|TRBV4-1
CASSQSENSNQPQHF
TGCGCCAGCAGCCAATCCGAAAATAGCAATCAGCCCCAGCATTTT
>many|TRBJ2-5|.|TRBV5-1
CASSLEEGWETQYF
TGCGCCAGCAGCTTGGAGGAGGGCTGGGAGACCCAGTACTTC
>many|TRBJ2-5|.|TRBV10-3
CAIRIEGWPSQYF
TGTGCCATCAGGATTGAAGGGTGGCCATCCCAGTACTTC
>many|TRBJ2-3|.|TRBV6-6
CASSLQGSTDTQYF
TGTGCCAGCAGCCTACAGGGTTCCACAGATACGCAGTATTTT
>many|TRBJ1-2|.|TRBV9
CASSVDQGAGNYGYTF
TGTGCCAGCAGCGTAGATCAAGGCGCGGGTAACTATGGCTACACCTTC
>many|TRBJ1-2|.|TRBV15
CATSPSKGFNYGYTF
TGTGCCACCAGCCCGTCCAAAGGATTTAACTATGGCTACACCTTC
>.|TRBJ1-1|.|TRBV15
CATSRDKNTEAFF
TGTGCCACCAGCAGAGACAAGAACACTGAAGCTTTCTTT
>many|TRBJ2-6|.|TRBV30
CAFEGLSGANVLTF
TGTGCCTTTGAGGGACTCTCTGGGGCCAACGTCCTGACTTTC
>few|TRBJ2-1|TRBD2|TRBV4-2
CASSQDVAGERYEQFF
TGTGCCAGCAGCCAAGATGTAGCGGGAGAACGGTATGAGCAGTTCTTC
>many|TRBJ2-2|.|TRBV7-3
CASSLNTGELFF
TGTGCCAGCAGCCTCAACACCGGGGAGCTGTTTTTT
>few|TRBJ2-7|TRBD1|TRBV27
CASSRGQGAGEQYF
TGTGCCAGCAGTCGGGGACAGGGGGCAGGGGAGCAGTACTTC
>.|TRBJ2-3|.|TRBV2
CASSTRLSSTDTQYF
TGTGCCAGCAGTACCCGGCTGTCCAGCACAGATACGCAGTATTTT
>few|TRBJ2-7|TRBD2|TRBV29-1
CSVGEGYEQYF
TGCAGCGTTGGGGAGGGGTACGAGCAGTACTTC
>many|TRBJ2-5|.|TRBV20-1
CSAGQKETQYF
TGCAGTGCTGGACAGAAAGAGACCCAGTACTTC
>many|TRBJ2-5|TRBD2|TRBV6-5
CASSYRLAGETQYF
TGTGCCAGCAGTTACCGACTAGCGGGAGAGACCCAGTACTTC
>many|TRBJ1-4|.|TRBV6-6
CASSYGGGRYNEKLFF
TGTGCCAGCAGTTACGGTGGGGGGCGTTATAATGAAAAACTGTTTTTT
>few|TRBJ2-5|.|TRBV2
CASRRSAQETQYF
TGTGCCAGCAGACGTTCAGCTCAAGAGACCCAGTACTTC
>many|TRBJ1-2|.|TRBV28
CASSQRRAAGYTF
TGTGCCAGCAGTCAAAGGCGAGCGGCTGGCTACACCTTC
>few|TRBJ2-1|TRBD2|TRBV6-5
CASSYSPTSGNNEQFF
TGTGCCAGCAGTTACTCGCCGACTAGCGGAAACAATGAGCAGTTCTTC
>many|TRBJ2-2|TRBD2|TRBV5-1
CASSLTPSGSGTGELFF
TGCGCCAGCAGCTTGACCCCCAGCGGGAGTGGCACCGGGGAGCTGTTTTTT
>many|TRBJ2-7|TRBD1|TRBV6-5
CASRSRTGGFRGQYF
TGTGCCAGCAGATCCAGGACAGGGGGTTTCCGAGGGCAGTACTTC
>.|TRBJ1-2|TRBD1|TRBV28
CASSPGGYGYTF
TGTGCCAGCAGCCCAGGGGGATATGGCTACACCTTC
>many|TRBJ2-7|.|TRBV29-1
CSVYDTYEQYF
TGCAGCGTCTACGACACCTACGAGCAGTACTTC
>.|TRBJ2-3|.|TRBV24-1
CATSDVTDTQYF
TGTGCCACCAGTGACGTCACAGATACGCAGTATTTT
>many|TRBJ1-4|.|TRBV10-1
CASSESRGKLFF
TGCGCCAGCAGTGAGTCGCGGGGAAAACTGTTTTTT